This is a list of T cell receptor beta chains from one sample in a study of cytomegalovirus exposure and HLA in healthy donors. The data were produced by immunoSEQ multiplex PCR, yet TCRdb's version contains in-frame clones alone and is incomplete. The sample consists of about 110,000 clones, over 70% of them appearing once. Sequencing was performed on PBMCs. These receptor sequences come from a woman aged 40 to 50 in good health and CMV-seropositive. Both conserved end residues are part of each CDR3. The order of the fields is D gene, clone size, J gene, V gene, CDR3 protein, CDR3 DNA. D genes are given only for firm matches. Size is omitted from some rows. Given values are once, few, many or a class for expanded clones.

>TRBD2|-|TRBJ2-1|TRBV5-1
CASSGGLAGVAHEQFF
TGCGCCAGCAGCGGGGGACTAGCGGGAGTGGCGCATGAGCAGTTCTTC
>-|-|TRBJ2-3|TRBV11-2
CASSLAHSPGTDTQYF
TGTGCCAGCAGCTTAGCTCATTCCCCAGGGACTGATACGCAGTATTTT
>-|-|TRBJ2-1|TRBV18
CASSPPGGYNEQFF
TGTGCCAGCTCACCACCCGGGGGCTACAATGAGCAGTTCTTC
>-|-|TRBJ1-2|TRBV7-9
CASSSPGANYGYTF
TGTGCCAGCAGCTCCCCGGGGGCTAACTATGGCTACACCTTC
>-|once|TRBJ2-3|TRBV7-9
CASCGGIHTDTQYF
TGTGCCAGTTGTGGGGGGATACACACAGATACGCAGTATTTT
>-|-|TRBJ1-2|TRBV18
CASGRDRSDGYTF
TGTGCCAGCGGCAGAGACAGGTCCGATGGCTACACCTTC
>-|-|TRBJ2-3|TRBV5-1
CASSLEGGQAYTDTQYF
TGCGCCAGCAGCTTGGAGGGGGGGCAGGCCTACACAGATACGCAGTATTTT
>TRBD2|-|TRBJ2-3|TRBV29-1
CSVEGFSGGATDTQYF
TGCAGCGTTGAGGGATTTAGCGGGGGGGCTACGGATACGCAGTATTTT
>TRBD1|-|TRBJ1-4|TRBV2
CASLPGQPTTNEKLFF
TGTGCCAGCCTCCCGGGACAGCCTACAACTAATGAAAAACTGTTTTTT
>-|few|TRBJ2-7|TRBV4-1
CASSQEGPGYEQYF
TGCGCCAGCAGCCAAGAAGGGCCGGGATACGAGCAGTACTTC
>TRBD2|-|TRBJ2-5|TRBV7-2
CASRPLAGGGTQYF
TGTGCCAGCAGACCACTAGCGGGGGGAGGGACCCAGTACTTC
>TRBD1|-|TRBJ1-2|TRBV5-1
CASKSQGANYGYTF
TGCGCCAGCAAATCACAGGGGGCTAACTATGGCTACACCTTC
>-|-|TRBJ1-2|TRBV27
CASSLRIGYGYTF
TGTGCCAGCAGTTTGAGAATCGGCTATGGCTACACCTTC
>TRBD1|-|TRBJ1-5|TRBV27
CASSLGAGGVPNQPQHF
TGTGCCAGCAGTTTAGGCGCAGGGGGAGTTCCAAATCAGCCCCAGCATTTT
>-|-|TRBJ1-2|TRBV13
CASSEGGFGYTF
TGTGCCAGCAGCGAGGGAGGATTCGGCTACACCTTC
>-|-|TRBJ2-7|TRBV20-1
CSAPTSYEQYF
TGCAGTGCCCCCACCAGTTACGAGCAGTACTTC
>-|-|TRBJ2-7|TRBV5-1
CASSLYRVSYEQYF
TGCGCCAGCAGCTTATACAGGGTCTCATACGAGCAGTACTTC
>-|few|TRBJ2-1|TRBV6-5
CASSPSGSYNEQFF
TGTGCCAGCAGCCCCAGCGGGTCCTACAATGAGCAGTTCTTC
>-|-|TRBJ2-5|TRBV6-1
CASRVTGETQYF
TGTGCCAGCAGGGTGACAGGAGAGACCCAGTACTTC
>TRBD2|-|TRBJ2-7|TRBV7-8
CASSSRLAGVIGYEQYF
TGTGCCAGCAGCTCCCGACTAGCGGGAGTTATTGGCTACGAGCAGTACTTC
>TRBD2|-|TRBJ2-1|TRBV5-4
CASSPGTSGSRSNEQFF
TGTGCCAGCAGCCCTGGGACTAGCGGGAGTAGGAGCAATGAGCAGTTCTTC
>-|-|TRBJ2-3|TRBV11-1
CASMAGTSTDTQYF
TGTGCCAGCATGGCGGGGACTAGCACAGATACGCAGTATTTT
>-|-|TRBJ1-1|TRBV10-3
CAIRQGPMNTEAFF
TGTGCCATCAGACAGGGACCCATGAACACTGAAGCTTTCTTT
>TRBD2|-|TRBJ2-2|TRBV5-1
CASSLIVLAGYTGELFF
TGCGCCAGCAGCTTGATAGTACTAGCGGGGTACACCGGGGAGCTGTTTTTT
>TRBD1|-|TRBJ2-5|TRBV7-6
CASSLEDRGKETQYF
TGTGCCAGCAGCTTAGAAGACAGGGGAAAAGAGACCCAGTACTTC
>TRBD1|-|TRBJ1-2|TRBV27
CASSSHRGRDYGYTF
TGTGCCAGCAGTTCCCACAGGGGGAGGGACTATGGCTACACCTTC
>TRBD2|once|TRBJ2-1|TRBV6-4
CASSSSGSGYNEQFF
TGTGCCAGCAGCTCTAGCGGGAGCGGCTACAATGAGCAGTTCTTC
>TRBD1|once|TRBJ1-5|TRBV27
CASSFTGGGQPQHF
TGTGCCAGCAGTTTTACAGGGGGCGGCCAGCCCCAGCATTTT
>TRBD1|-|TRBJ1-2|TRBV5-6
CASSNFYQGDPNYGYTF
TGTGCCAGCAGCAACTTTTACCAGGGGGATCCTAACTATGGCTACACCTTC
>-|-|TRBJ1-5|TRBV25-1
CASSEKNRPGVGNQPQHF
TGTGCCAGCAGTGAAAAGAACCGTCCAGGGGTGGGCAATCAGCCCCAGCATTTT
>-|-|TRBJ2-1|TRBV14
CASSQKQSSYNEQFF
TGTGCCAGCAGCCAAAAACAAAGCTCCTACAATGAGCAGTTCTTC
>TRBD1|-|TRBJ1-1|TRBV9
CASNAGTGLNTEAFF
TGTGCCAGCAACGCCGGGACAGGCCTTAACACTGAAGCTTTCTTT
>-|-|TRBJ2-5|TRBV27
CASSSSGQMIETQYF
-
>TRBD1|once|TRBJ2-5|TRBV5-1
CASSGGQSQRTQYF
TGCGCCAGCAGCGGGGGACAGAGTCAGAGAACCCAGTACTTC
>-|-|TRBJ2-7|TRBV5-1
CASSLVSGQPYEQYF
TGCGCCAGCAGCTTGGTGTCCGGACAGCCCTACGAGCAGTACTTC
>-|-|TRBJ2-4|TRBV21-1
CASSKGVASKSRGKNIQYF
TGTGCCAGCAGCAAAGGTGTGGCCAGCAAAAGTAGGGGCAAAAACATTCAGTACTTC
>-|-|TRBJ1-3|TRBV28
CASSSYTLRDTSGNTIYF
TGTGCCAGCAGTTCCTACACGCTCCGGGACACCTCTGGAAACACCATATATTTT
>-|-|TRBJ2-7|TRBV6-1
CASSPAGEFPYEQYF
TGTGCCAGCAGCCCGGCCGGGGAGTTCCCCTACGAGCAGTACTTC
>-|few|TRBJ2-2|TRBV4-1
CASRPGGGSWGELFF
TGCGCCAGCAGACCGGGTGGGGGGTCCTGGGGGGAGCTGTTTTTT
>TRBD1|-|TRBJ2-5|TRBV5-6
CASSKGQSPETQYF
TGTGCCAGCAGCAAGGGACAGTCTCCAGAGACCCAGTACTTC